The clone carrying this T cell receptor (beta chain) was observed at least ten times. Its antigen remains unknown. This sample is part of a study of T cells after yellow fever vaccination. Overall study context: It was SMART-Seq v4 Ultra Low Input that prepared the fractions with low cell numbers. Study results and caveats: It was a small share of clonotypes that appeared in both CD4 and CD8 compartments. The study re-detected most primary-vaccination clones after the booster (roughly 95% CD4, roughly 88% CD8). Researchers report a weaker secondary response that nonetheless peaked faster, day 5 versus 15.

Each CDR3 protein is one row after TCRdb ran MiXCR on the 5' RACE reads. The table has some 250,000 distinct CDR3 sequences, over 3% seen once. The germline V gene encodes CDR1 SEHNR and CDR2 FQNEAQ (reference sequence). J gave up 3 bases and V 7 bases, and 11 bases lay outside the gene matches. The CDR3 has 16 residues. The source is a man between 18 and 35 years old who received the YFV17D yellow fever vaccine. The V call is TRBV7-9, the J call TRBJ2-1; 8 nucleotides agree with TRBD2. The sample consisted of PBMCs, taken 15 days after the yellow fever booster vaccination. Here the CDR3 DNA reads TGTGCCAGCATACCAAAGGCGGGGGGAAACTACAATGAGCAGTTCTTC. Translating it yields CASIPKAGGNYNEQFF.